This passage covers 11 T cell receptor beta chains from one sample sequenced in a study of cytomegalovirus exposure and HLA in healthy donors. Some clones are missing from TCRdb's copy, which holds only in-frame ones; the method was immunoSEQ multiplex PCR. The repertoire holds 150,000 to 200,000 clones, with roughly 84% as singletons. Sequencing was done on a sample of PBMCs. Receptor source: a woman in her late teens or twenties in good health and CMV-seropositive.

This chain links TRBV6-1 with TRBJ1-6, with D hard to call. The germline V gene has CDR1 MNHNS and CDR2 SASEGT. This CDR3 is built from 13 residues. Trimming removed 4 bases at V and 8 bases at J, with 9 bases between. The CDR3 loop reads CASSARSDSPLHF. The CDR3 DNA follows: TGTGCCAGCAGTGCTAGATCGGATTCACCCCTCCACTTT.

The chain joins TRBV2 to TRBJ2-4; 7 bases are a match to TRBD2. Germline lookup yields CDR1 SNHLY and CDR2 FYNNEI. This CDR3 spans 16 amino acids. After removal of 7 bases from V and 3 bases from J, the junction contained 12 bases not matched to a gene. CDR3 sequence (DNA): TGTGCCAGCATTGAGATATTAGAGCGGGACAAAAACATTCAGTACTTC. Translating gives CASIEILERDKNIQYF.

V usage is TRBV7-7 and J usage is TRBJ2-3; 7 nucleotides align to TRBD1. Germline-derived CDR1 and CDR2 are SSHAT and FNYEAQ (reference sequence). This CDR3 contains 17 residues. With V trimmed by 1 base and J by 4 bases, 11 bases remained unmatched. The CDR3 DNA reads TGTGCCAGCAGCTTAGGGTACCCAGAGGGGGCCGCAGATACGCAGTATTTT. Its protein product is CASSLGYPEGAADTQYF.

This clone was counted only a few times. The DNA is left out, because the CDR3 cannot be placed on it with certainty; the CDR3 is given as TCRdb lists it. The chain combines TRBV2 with TRBJ2-7; TRBD1, the table's D call, lacks a check against the DNA. CDR1 is SNHLY and CDR2 is FYNNEI in the germline V gene. 15 amino acids form the CDR3, both terminal residues included. The CDR3 sequence: CASSSPGQGYEQYVF.

This rearrangement joins TRBV10-3 to TRBJ1-4, with no clear D. Germline V gene data show CDR1 as ENHRY and CDR2 as SYGVKD. The CDR3 is made up of 16 amino acids. V lost 0 bases to trimming and J lost 8 bases, with 16 bases between them. CDR3 protein: CAISESDPSGREKLFF. In DNA form, the CDR3 reads TGTGCCATCAGTGAGTCCGACCCATCGGGTAGGGAAAAACTGTTTTTT.

The chain recombines TRBV19 with TRBJ2-1; 10 positions match TRBD2. In germline, CDR1 is LNHDA, CDR2 SQIVND (reference sequence). The CDR3 has 15 residues. J was trimmed by 8 bases and V by 6 bases; bases with no gene match: 10. The CDR3 nucleotides read TGTGCCAGTAGAAGAAGCGGGGGGGCTCTCTATGAGCAGTTCTTC. It specifies CASRRSGGALYEQFF. Full variable domain (rest looked up from reference TRBV19 and TRBJ2-1): DGGITQSPKYLFRKEGQNVTLSCEQNLNHDAMYWYRQDPGQGLRLIYYSQIVNDFQKGDIAEGYSVSREKKESFPLTVTSAQKNPTAFYLCASRRSGGALYEQFFGPGTRLTVL.

This clone appeared a few times. V and J are TRBV7-2 and TRBJ2-1; 12 bases map to TRBD1. The junction had 3 bases not matched to a gene; V was cut back by 3 bases and J by 6 bases. The CDR3 is 15 amino acids. CDR1 is SGHTA and CDR2 is FQGNSA in the germline V gene. The CDR3 nucleotides read TGTGCCAGCAGCTTGGGACAGGGGGCCCTCAATGAGCAGTTCTTC. Protein sequence: CASSLGQGALNEQFF.

The table lists this clone with a count of one. This chain joins TRBV6-5 and TRBJ1-5, with TRBD1 identical over 7 bases. CDR1 MNHEY and CDR2 SVGAGI come from the germline V gene. The CDR3 spans 14 residues. J lost 3 bases, V lost 6 bases, and 5 bases had no gene match. This CDR3 is CASRDRRNNQPQHF. Written as DNA, the CDR3 is TGTGCCAGCAGGGACAGGAGAAACAATCAGCCCCAGCATTTT.

This clone was counted ten times or more. CDR3 in amino acids: CASSISGVGYNEQFF. The DNA of the CDR3 is TGTGCCAGTAGTATTTCAGGGGTCGGATACAATGAGCAGTTCTTC. The V call is TRBV19, the J call TRBJ2-1, with D possibly being TRBD1 (6 bases). The CDR3 has 15 amino acids. Germline CDR1 LNHDA, CDR2 SQIVND (reference sequence). V was cut by 3 bases and J by 4 bases, with 13 bases left in between.

The V call is TRBV11-2, the J call TRBJ1-2, with 9 bases that match TRBD1. V gave up 4 bases and J gave up 0 bases; unmatched junction bases: 9. The CDR3 is 17 residues long. The germline V gene has CDR1 SGHAT and CDR2 FQNNGV. CDR3 amino acids: CASSSKTGGYSNYGYTF. The CDR3 DNA reads TGTGCCAGCAGCTCTAAGACAGGGGGTTATTCTAACTATGGCTACACCTTC.

The rearrangement joins TRBV2 to TRBJ2-7, with 8 bases that match TRBD2. The germline V gene encodes CDR1 SNHLY and CDR2 FYNNEI. Trimming removed 8 bases from V and 4 bases from J; junction bases left unmatched: 10. CDR3 size: 14 residues. CDR3 loop: CASGREAGAYEQYF. The DNA of the CDR3 is TGTGCCAGCGGCCGGGAAGCGGGGGCGTACGAGCAGTACTTC.